This T cell receptor beta chain was recorded in a study of T cell responses to AZD1222 COVID-19 vaccine. Assay: immunoSEQ multiplex PCR; the TCRdb copy retains only in-frame clones and omits some. In the table there are about 92,000 clones, almost 90% of which are singletons. Germline loops: CDR1 MNHEY, CDR2 SMNVEV (reference sequence). There are 15 residues in the CDR3. V dropped 0 bases and J dropped 1 base, with 7 bases sitting between them. Sequenced here: peripheral blood, sampled on day 0 of AZD1222 vaccination. This chain links TRBV27 with TRBJ1-5, with TRBD1 as a possible D gene (5 bases). The TCR sequence derives from an adult in good health. The CDR3 spells CASSLSGGSNQPQHF. CDR3 coding DNA: TGTGCCAGCAGTTTATCGGGGGGGAGCAATCAGCCCCAGCATTTT.